These T cell receptor beta chains were read from a single sample in a study of identical twins. TCRdb reanalysed the 5' RACE reads using MiXCR and keeps one entry per CDR3 protein. The table includes some 1,600,000 distinct CDR3 sequences, under 35% detected once. The specimen was cord blood. These receptor sequences come from a newborn girl in good health. Both conserved end residues are trimmed from each CDR3. Clone size is shown for a subset of rows, as once, few, many or a class of expanded clone.

j_call v_call clone_size cdr3_aa
TRBJ2-7 TRBV20-1 many SASQGSYEQY
TRBJ2-4 TRBV20-1 few SASGQGGGKAKNIQY
TRBJ2-7 TRBV7-9 NA ASSGRDVPYEQY
TRBJ2-3 TRBV7-2 many ASSGTSGIATDTQY
TRBJ1-6 TRBV7-8 NA ASSLEINYGSYNSPLH
TRBJ1-1 TRBV4-1 few ASSSNPTGMNTEAF
TRBJ2-7 TRBV6-5 few ASSYSGTGEQY
TRBJ1-1 TRBV20-1 NA SARKQGRGTEAF
TRBJ2-1 TRBV10-3 NA AISGVAGANSSYNEQF
NA TRBV11-2 NA ASSLVASLQVEQY
TRBJ2-3 TRBV28 NA ASSPAPLAGAPDTQY
TRBJ1-2 TRBV29-1 NA SVELGFNYGYT
TRBJ2-7 TRBV4-2 few ASSQGAPGGTYNEQY
TRBJ1-1 TRBV5-6 few ASSLGPGGAKAEAF
TRBJ2-5 TRBV7-2 few ASSRPGLAGVETQY
TRBJ1-5 TRBV2 NA ASSVGQALNQPQH
TRBJ1-2 TRBV21-1 NA ASSKARTGSYGYT
TRBJ2-7 TRBV27 NA ASSLFVGDYEQY
TRBJ1-3 TRBV18 few ASSPRVPRIWPGDTIY
TRBJ1-2 TRBV5-1 NA ASSLDRGRDYGYT
TRBJ2-6 TRBV12-3/TRBV12-4 NA ASSFQSGANVLT
TRBJ2-5 TRBV29-1 NA SVGLAGVGNEQY
TRBJ2-1 TRBV4-1 NA ASSQDLGGSSYNEQF
TRBJ2-5 TRBV2 NA ASSEEGLAGETQY
TRBJ1-2 TRBV7-9 few ASSGGQGTT
TRBJ2-3 TRBV4-2 NA ASSQVGLVSTDTRY
TRBJ2-7 TRBV6-1 many ASRGQGSYEQY
TRBJ1-5 TRBV6-1 NA ASSENFMRAQPQH
TRBJ2-7 TRBV20-1 NA SARKQGYLDEQY
TRBJ1-1 TRBV12-3/TRBV12-4 NA ASRARDTEAF
TRBJ2-3 TRBV28 few ASRPSPAEDTQY
TRBJ2-3 TRBV20-1 few SAGGQVTTDTQY
TRBJ1-2 TRBV6-1 few ASVGAGRYGYT
TRBJ1-2 TRBV7-9 few ASSITGYYGYT
TRBJ2-1 TRBV7-2 NA ASSLTAMASSGSYYNEQF
TRBJ2-4 TRBV7-9 once ASSLRSGKNIQY
TRBJ2-7 TRBV12-3/TRBV12-4 NA ASGGYSYEQY
TRBJ2-2 TRBV9 few ASSVGGDWNTGELF
TRBJ2-3 TRBV14 NA ASSQEASLGITDAQY
TRBJ1-5 TRBV19 NA ASSIGTGLQNQPQH
TRBJ2-1 TRBV18 many ASSPSLNEQF
TRBJ2-7 TRBV7-8 few ASSPHRGILNEQY
TRBJ2-1 TRBV20-1 many SARFGVAGVDEQF
TRBJ2-1 TRBV10-3 NA AISRATSGSSNEQF
TRBJ2-5 TRBV24-1 NA ATSDFRDSKETQY
TRBJ2-2 TRBV7-2 NA ASSLEVNTGELF
TRBJ2-5 TRBV10-3 many AISELGTTETQY
TRBJ1-2 TRBV9 NA ASSALGGDHYGYT
TRBJ2-7 TRBV6-1 few ASSSILEQY
TRBJ1-2 TRBV5-1 few ASSLSQGADYT
TRBJ2-4 TRBV7-7 NA ASSSSVGQY
TRBJ2-7 TRBV10-3 NA AIRRDRAYEQY
TRBJ1-6 TRBV20-1 NA SARVELSRNLPLH
TRBJ2-1 TRBV25-1 few ASSHYLTSVHNEQF
TRBJ1-5 TRBV6-2/TRBV6-3 few ASSYPPGQGRQPQH
TRBJ2-7 TRBV6-6 few ASKTVSYEQY
TRBJ2-7 TRBV12-3/TRBV12-4 few ASRRQGGLEQY
TRBJ2-7 TRBV20-1 NA SARDLLGLSYEQY
TRBJ1-2 TRBV9 few ASSALTTGNRGYT